The table lists the clone carrying this TCR beta chain with many counts. Its antigen is not identified. Trimming at V came to 4 bases and at J to 4 bases, leaving 10 bases not matched to a gene. CDR1 is KGHSH and CDR2 is LQKENI in the germline V gene. The CDR3 contains 15 residues. TCRdb called the RT-PCR reads again in MiXCR, with one record for every CDR3 protein. The sample has hundreds of thousands of distinct CDR3 sequences, about 10% seen once. The data derive from a study of response to subunit inactivated influenza vaccine. General study results and limits: Authors suggested each seasonal flu vaccination may recruit only limited numbers of new T cells.

This sequence joins TRBV18 and TRBJ2-7, with 7 nucleotides matching TRBD1. This clonotype was sampled from a man in his fifties or sixties who received an inactivated influenza vaccine. The sequencing used PBMCs from blood, collected on the day of vaccination. The CDR3 sequence is CASSRQGTAMYEQYF. In DNA, the CDR3 is TGTGCCAGCTCACGTCAGGGGACAGCGATGTACGAGCAGTACTTC.